These 28 T cell receptor beta chains originate from one sample sequenced in a study of T cells in women clearing cervical HPV infection. The method was immunoSEQ multiplex PCR; TCRdb's version includes in-frame clones alone and lacks a portion of them. The sample is made up of around 24,000 clones, and the top ten hold about 3.7% of it. Source material: blood buffy coat. These TCRs come from a woman aged 18 to 75 with a cervical HPV16 infection that either progressed to CIN3+ or cleared (not recorded which).

Regarding this clone: The CDR3 is cut off 3 residues early in the read; its end comes from the germline J gene. This rearrangement joins TRBV6-2 or TRBV6-3 to TRBJ1-2, with D perhaps matching TRBD1 (5 bases). Deletions cut 6 bases from V and 0 bases from J, with 17 bases between. The germline V gene encodes CDR1 MNHEY and CDR2 SVGEGT. The length of the CDR3 is 16 residues. Here the CDR3 reads CASRLLTDSSNYGYTF. CDR3 DNA (partial): TGTGCCAGCAGACTCCTAACCGACAGTTCTAACTATGGC.

A remark on this clone: The junction differs from germline at one of its ends, possibly a read error. With the read ending 3 residues before the CDR3 end, the germline J gene is used to fill in that end. The chain recombines TRBV18 with TRBJ2-3; D perhaps matches TRBD1 (7 bases). Looked up from germline, CDR1 is KGHSH and CDR2 is LQKENI. The length of the CDR3 is 16 residues. The DNA read from the CDR3 is TGTGCCAGCCCACCACGTCGGCAGGGGGGCGGTTATACG. It encodes CASPPRRQGGGYT. The full CDR3 reads CASPPRRQGGGYTQYF.

Regarding this clone: The CDR3 extends 3 residues past the end of the read, so its final part is completed from the germline J gene. V usage is TRBV7-2 and J usage is TRBJ1-2, with D hard to call. CDR3 length: 12 amino acids. CDR1 SGHTA and CDR2 FQGNSA come from the germline V gene. The sequenced part of the CDR3 DNA is TGTGCCACTAGCGCCTACACAGATACC. This codes for CATSAYTDT. In full, the CDR3 is CATSAYTDTYTF.

A note on this clone: The read falls 3 residues short of the CDR3 end, and the missing part is taken from the germline J gene. J is TRBJ1-1 and V is TRBV20-1; weak D call: TRBD1 (5 bases). This CDR3 is 16 amino acids long. Trimming removed 3 bases at V and 4 bases at J, with 21 bases between. Germline CDR1 and CDR2: DFQATT and SNEGSKA (reference sequence). The CDR3 sequence is CSAREGSEPGGTEAFF. CDR3 DNA, as far as it was read: TGCAGTGCTAGGGAGGGCTCGGAACCCGGGGGCACTGAA.

As to this clone: Read data end 3 residues before the CDR3 end; the end is taken from the germline J gene. The J gene is TRBJ1-1, the V gene TRBV5-1, with 9 bases matching TRBD1. With 0 bases clipped from V and 5 bases from J, the junction kept 11 bases outside the gene matches. The CDR3 contains 17 residues. Germline V gene data show CDR1 as SGHRS and CDR2 as YFSETQ. Partial CDR3 DNA: TGCGCCAGCAGCTTGGCGGGGACAGGGCTCGTGAGAACTGAA. This gives the protein CASSLAGTGLVRTE. The whole CDR3 sequence reads CASSLAGTGLVRTEAFF.

A remark on this clone: The CDR3 end lies 3 residues beyond the end of the read and is filled in from the germline J gene. The rearrangement links TRBV11-1 to TRBJ2-7; D possibly corresponds to TRBD1 (5 bases). V lost 5 bases to trimming and J lost 3 bases, with 14 bases between them. This CDR3 spans 14 amino acids. The germline V gene encodes CDR1 SGHAT and CDR2 FQDESV (reference sequence). CDR3 DNA (partial): TGTGCCAGCAGCCCTGGACAAGGGGACTACGAG. Its translation: CASSPGQGDYE. The CDR3 reads in full as CASSPGQGDYEQYF.

Note on this clone: Read sequence stops 3 residues before the CDR3 end, and the germline J gene provides the missing end. This chain connects TRBV2 to TRBJ1-2, with a tentative D call TRBD1 (6 bases). The CDR3 has 12 residues. Looked up from germline, CDR1 is SNHLY and CDR2 is FYNNEI. V dropped 5 bases and J dropped 5 bases, with 9 bases sitting between them. CDR3 region: CASSLDRYGYTF. The CDR3 DNA, read in part, is TGTGCCAGCAGTTTGGACAGATATGGC.

A note on this clone: The read is 3 residues too short to cover the CDR3 end, so that end is filled in from the germline J gene. This chain connects TRBV5-1 to TRBJ1-1, with D perhaps matching TRBD1 (5 bases). The CDR3 length is 15 residues. Trimming cost V 0 bases and J 3 bases, with 12 bases left between them. Germline V gene sequence: CDR1 SGHRS, CDR2 YFSETQ. The covered CDR3 bases are TGCGCCAGCAGCTTGGGGGGGGATGGTTACACTGAA. It encodes CASSLGGDGYTE. The complete CDR3 reads CASSLGGDGYTEAFF.

Points on this clone: The CDR3 end lies 3 residues beyond the end of the read and is filled in from the germline J gene. The chain combines TRBV29-1 with TRBJ2-7; 9 nucleotides line up with TRBD1. With 0 bases clipped from V and 5 bases from J, the junction kept 8 bases outside the gene matches. CDR1 and CDR2 from the germline V gene are SQVTM and ANQGSEA. This CDR3 contains 15 residues. CDR3 bases read: TGCAGCGTTGAAGATCCGACAGGGGGGACGCACGAG. Translating it yields CSVEDPTGGTHE. The full CDR3 protein is CSVEDPTGGTHEQYF.

Points on this clone: The CDR3 goes on 3 residues after the read ends, and that part is filled in from the germline J gene. The rearrangement uses TRBV13 and TRBJ2-3, with a possible D match to TRBD2 (7 bases). CDR3 length: 18 residues. Per germline, CDR1 PRHDT and CDR2 FYEKMQ (reference sequence). V dropped 5 bases and J dropped 5 bases, with 26 bases sitting between them. CDR3 loop: CASSVTSLGGALGDTQYF. The sequenced CDR3 bases are TGTGCCAGCAGCGTGACCTCTTTGGGGGGGGCCCTGGGAGATACG.

About this clone itself: The read is 3 residues too short to cover the CDR3 end, so that end is filled in from the germline J gene. Other DNA sequences within the sample encode an identical CDR3. The V and J genes are TRBV20-1 and TRBJ1-2, with TRBD1 matching over 9 bases. The germline V gene has CDR1 DFQATT and CDR2 SNEGSKA (reference sequence). This CDR3 region has 14 residues. The CDR3 bases that were read are TGCAGTGCTAGAGCCCCCGGGACAGGGAGAGGC. Its protein is CSARAPGTGRG. The full CDR3 reads CSARAPGTGRGYTF.

As to this clone: The read ends 3 residues before the CDR3 terminus; that terminus is restored from the germline J gene. The chain carries TRBV20-1 and TRBJ2-2; 7 bases agree with TRBD1. The CDR3 contains 18 residues. The junction had 18 bases not matched to a gene; V was cut back by 5 bases and J by 3 bases. CDR1 and CDR2 from the germline V gene are DFQATT and SNEGSKA (reference sequence). CDR3 loop: CSAQPTPRQGLDTGELFF. The sequenced part of the CDR3 DNA is TGCAGTGCTCAACCCACCCCCCGACAGGGATTGGACACCGGGGAG.

Notes on this clone: The DNA ends 3 residues before the CDR3 does, and the rest of the CDR3 is filled in from the germline J gene. The rearrangement links TRBV7-2 to TRBJ1-2; D is undetermined. The V end lost 3 bases, the J end lost 3 bases, and 8 bases lay between the germline ends. Germline CDR1 SGHTA, CDR2 FQGNSA. The CDR3 sequence is 13 residues long. This CDR3 reads CASSFSTDYGYTF. CDR3 bases read: TGTGCCAGCAGCTTTTCCACGGACTATGGC. The whole variable domain, remainder taken from reference TRBV7-2 and TRBJ1-2, is GAGVSQSPSNKVTEKGKDVELRCDPISGHTALYWYRQSLGQGLEFLIYFQGNSAPDKSGLPSDRFSAERTGGSVSTLTIQRTQQEDSAVYLCASSFSTDYGYTFGSGTRLTVV.

A remark on this clone: Read data end 3 residues before the CDR3 end; the end is taken from the germline J gene. The chain joins TRBV7-3 to TRBJ1-1; D may be TRBD1 (5 bases). In germline, CDR1 is SGHTA, CDR2 FQGTGA. The CDR3 is 13 amino acids. CDR3 sequence: CASSSIPGDEAFF. Incomplete CDR3 DNA: TGTGCCAGCAGCTCAATCCCGGGGGACGAA.

Remarks on this clone: From the germline J gene comes the end of the CDR3, since the read stops 3 residues before it. V is TRBV7-3 and J is TRBJ2-3, with 8 bases aligning to TRBD2. This CDR3 comprises 15 residues. J was trimmed by 3 bases and V by 2 bases; bases with no gene match: 4. CDR1 is SGHTA and CDR2 is FQGTGA in the germline V gene. CDR3 DNA, as far as it was read: TGTGCCAGCAGCTTACGTAGCGGGGCTACAGATACG. This codes for CASSLRSGATDT. In full, the CDR3 is CASSLRSGATDTQYF.

Note on this clone: The read is 3 residues too short to cover the CDR3 end, so that end is filled in from the germline J gene. V is TRBV30 and J is TRBJ1-2; D is perhaps TRBD1 (6 bases). The CDR3 consists of 13 residues. Trimming left V 7 bases short and J 3 bases short, with 15 bases between. Germline lookup yields CDR1 GTSNPN and CDR2 SVGIG (reference sequence). The CDR3: CAFPDSGDYGYTF. Incomplete CDR3 DNA: TGTGCCTTCCCGGACAGCGGGGACTATGGC.

On this clone: The read halts 3 residues ahead of the CDR3 end, with the missing end drawn from the germline J gene. This chain joins TRBV18 and TRBJ2-6; 8 bases are shared with TRBD1. Germline V gene lookup returns CDR1 KGHSH and CDR2 LQKENI. J was trimmed by 0 bases and V by 4 bases; bases with no gene match: 14. The CDR3 extends over 20 amino acids. The part of the CDR3 DNA that was read is TGTGCCAGCTCACGCCCCCCTTCCGGGACAGGAAACTCTGGGGCCAACGTC. This translates into CASSRPPSGTGNSGANV. The entire CDR3 reads CASSRPPSGTGNSGANVLTF.

About this clone: The read ends 3 residues before the CDR3 terminus; that terminus is restored from the germline J gene. V usage is TRBV7-2 and J usage is TRBJ2-3; 7 bases align to TRBD1. This CDR3 comprises 13 residues. With 3 bases clipped from V and 4 bases from J, the junction kept 1 base outside the gene matches. Per germline, CDR1 SGHTA and CDR2 FQGNSA. The part of the CDR3 DNA that was read is TGTGCCAGCAGCTTTGACAGGGCAGATACG. This gives the protein CASSFDRADT. The CDR3 reads in full as CASSFDRADTQYF.

For this clone: The read comes to an end 3 residues before the CDR3 does, leaving the germline J gene to fill in the end. J is TRBJ2-7 and V is TRBV7-2, with a tentative D call TRBD1 (6 bases). The ends were cut back, 1 base at V and 3 bases at J, with 10 bases in the middle. The CDR3 runs to 14 residues. Germline values: CDR1 SGHTA, CDR2 FQGNSA. The sequenced CDR3 bases are TGTGCCAGCAGCTTAGGGGACACTAACTACGAG. Its protein product is CASSLGDTNYE. The entire CDR3 reads CASSLGDTNYEQYF.

As concerns this clone: Read sequence stops 3 residues before the CDR3 end, and the germline J gene provides the missing end. The J gene is TRBJ2-3, the V gene TRBV6-2 or TRBV6-3; 10 positions match TRBD1. Germline-derived CDR1 and CDR2 are MNHEY and SVGEGT. The CDR3 consists of 15 residues. Trimming took 2 bases from V and 4 from J; bases not matched to a gene: 3. The sequenced CDR3 bases are TGTGCCAGCAGTTACGGTGGACAGGGGGCAGATACG. Its protein is CASSYGGQGADT. Given in full, the CDR3 is CASSYGGQGADTQYF.

Points on this clone: The sequenced fragment ends 3 residues before the CDR3 boundary, so the rest is inferred from the germline J gene. The chain joins TRBV7-2 to TRBJ1-2, with D perhaps matching TRBD1 (6 bases). V was cut by 4 bases and J by 2 bases, with 8 bases left in between. Germline lookup yields CDR1 SGHTA and CDR2 FQGNSA. The CDR3 length is 13 residues. The sequenced CDR3 bases are TGTGCCAGCAGCTACAGGGAAAACTATGGC. Translating it yields CASSYRENYG. The full CDR3 sequence reads CASSYRENYGYTF.

With respect to this clone: The read finishes 3 residues shy of the CDR3 end, and the germline J gene is used to complete it. This chain links TRBV7-2 with TRBJ2-7, with 12 bases lining up with TRBD2. V dropped 5 bases and J dropped 3; count of bases not matched to a gene: 2. Germline V gene lookup returns CDR1 SGHTA and CDR2 FQGNSA. The CDR3 is 14 residues long. The CDR3 bases that were read are TGTGCCAGCAGCCGGACTAGCGGGGACTACGAG. Amino acid sequence: CASSRTSGDYE. From start to end, the CDR3 is CASSRTSGDYEQYF.

Regarding this clone: The read is 3 residues too short to cover the CDR3 end, so that end is filled in from the germline J gene. V and J are TRBV2 and TRBJ2-3; D is unclear. V was trimmed by 5 bases and J by 1 base, leaving 4 bases between them. CDR3 length: 12 amino acids. Looked up from germline, CDR1 is SNHLY and CDR2 is FYNNEI. The DNA read from the CDR3 is TGTGCCAGCAGTTCTGGCACAGATACG. Amino acids: CASSSGTDT. The whole CDR3 protein is CASSSGTDTQYF.

In regard to this clone: With the read ending 3 residues before the CDR3 end, the germline J gene is used to fill in that end. Different DNA sequences within this sample yield the same CDR3. The chain combines TRBV19 with TRBJ1-3, with D tentatively TRBD1 (5 bases). CDR1 and CDR2 from the germline V gene are LNHDA and SQIVND (reference sequence). The CDR3 is 13 residues long. The germline V and J ends were trimmed by 5 bases and 1 base, with 6 bases remaining between them. The CDR3 spells CASSGASGNTIYF. Incomplete CDR3 DNA: TGTGCCAGTAGTGGGGCATCTGGAAACACC.

To note about this clone: The read terminates 3 residues ahead of where the CDR3 ends, so the germline J gene completes it. V is TRBV7-8 and J is TRBJ2-3; tentatively, D is TRBD2 (6 bases). This CDR3 is built from 16 residues. V lost 5 bases and J 5 bases, leaving 20 bases between the germline ends. Germline V gene data show CDR1 as SGHVS and CDR2 as FQNEAQ. The CDR3 DNA, read in part, is TGTGCCAGCAGCCCCCTTGGGGGGTCCCTCGGAGATACG. It encodes CASSPLGGSLGDT. The complete CDR3 reads CASSPLGGSLGDTQYF.

Points on this clone: The CDR3 is cut off 3 residues early in the read; its end comes from the germline J gene. The V and J genes are TRBV6-1 and TRBJ1-1; D not resolved. Per germline, CDR1 MNHNS and CDR2 SASEGT. The CDR3 length is 12 residues. The part of the CDR3 DNA that was read is TGTGCCAGCAGTGAAGCGATCTACGAG. Its translation: CASSEAIYE. The whole CDR3 region reads CASSEAIYEAFF.

Comment on this clone: The read comes to an end 3 residues before the CDR3 does, leaving the germline J gene to fill in the end. V and J are TRBV7-8 and TRBJ1-2, with D tentatively TRBD1 (5 bases). Trimming removed 5 bases at V and 6 bases at J, with 16 bases between. CDR1 and CDR2 from the germline V gene are SGHVS and FQNEAQ. The length of the CDR3 is 14 residues. The CDR3 protein is CASSTGLRMDGYTF. CDR3 DNA (partial): TGTGCCAGCAGCACGGGACTGAGGATGGATGGC.

Incomplete CDR3 DNA: TGTGCCTGGAGTGCCGGACAGGGAATGGGTTCACCG. Its protein product is CAWSAGQGMGSP. The CDR3 reads in full as CAWSAGQGMGSPLFF. The J gene is TRBJ2-2, the V gene TRBV30, with 8 bases aligning to TRBD1. The read terminates 3 residues before the CDR3 end, so the remaining end is supplied by the germline J gene. CDR1 is GTSNPN, CDR2 SVGIG, per germline (reference sequence). This CDR3 comprises 15 residues.